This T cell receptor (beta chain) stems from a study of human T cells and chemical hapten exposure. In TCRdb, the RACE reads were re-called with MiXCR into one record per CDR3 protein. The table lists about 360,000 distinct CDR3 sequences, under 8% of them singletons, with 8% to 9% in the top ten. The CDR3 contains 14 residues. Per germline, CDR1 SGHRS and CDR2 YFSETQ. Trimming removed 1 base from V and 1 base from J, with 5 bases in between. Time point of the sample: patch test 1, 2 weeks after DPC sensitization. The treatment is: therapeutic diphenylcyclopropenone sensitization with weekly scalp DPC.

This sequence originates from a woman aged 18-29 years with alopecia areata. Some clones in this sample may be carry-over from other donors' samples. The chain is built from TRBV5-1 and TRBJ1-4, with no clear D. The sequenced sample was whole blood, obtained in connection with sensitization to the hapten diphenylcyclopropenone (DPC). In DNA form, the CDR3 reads TGCGCCAGCAGCTTGTCGGAAACTAATGAAAAACTGTTTTTT. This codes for CASSLSETNEKLFF.